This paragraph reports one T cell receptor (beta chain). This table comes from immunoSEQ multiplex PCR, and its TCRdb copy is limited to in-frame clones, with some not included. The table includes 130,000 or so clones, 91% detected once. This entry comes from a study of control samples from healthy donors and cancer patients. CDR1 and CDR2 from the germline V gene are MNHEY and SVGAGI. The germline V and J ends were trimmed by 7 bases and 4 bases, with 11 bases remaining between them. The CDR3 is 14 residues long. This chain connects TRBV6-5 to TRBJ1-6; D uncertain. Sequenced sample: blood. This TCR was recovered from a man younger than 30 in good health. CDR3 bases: TGTGCCAGCAAAGCCCCGGAATATAATTCACCCCTCCACTTT. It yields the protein CASKAPEYNSPLHF.